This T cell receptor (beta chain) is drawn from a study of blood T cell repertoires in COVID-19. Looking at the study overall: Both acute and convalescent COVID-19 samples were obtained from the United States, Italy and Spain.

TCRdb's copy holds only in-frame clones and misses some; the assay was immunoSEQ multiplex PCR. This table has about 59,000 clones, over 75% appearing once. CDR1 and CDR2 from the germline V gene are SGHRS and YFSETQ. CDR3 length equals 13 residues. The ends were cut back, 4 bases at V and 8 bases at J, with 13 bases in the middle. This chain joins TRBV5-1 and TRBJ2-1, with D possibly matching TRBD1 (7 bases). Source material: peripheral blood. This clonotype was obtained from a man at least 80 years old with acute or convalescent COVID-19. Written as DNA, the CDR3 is TGCGCCAGCAGCGTGGAGGGGGCATATGAGCAGTTCTTC. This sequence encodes CASSVEGAYEQFF.